This T cell receptor beta chain was captured by sequencing in a study of T cell responses to AZD1222 COVID-19 vaccine. TCRdb's copy holds only in-frame clones and misses some; the assay was immunoSEQ multiplex PCR. Of 86,000 or so clones listed, roughly 84% were seen once; the top ten hold about 6%. This clone was detected once. The receptor was derived from an adult who received the AZD1222 COVID-19 vaccine. Sequencing used peripheral blood, obtained 28 days after the second AZD1222 dose.

CDR3 protein: CASSLPTGGTNEKLFF. The CDR3 DNA reads TGTGCCAGCAGCCTCCCGACAGGGGGAACTAATGAAAAACTGTTTTTT. This chain joins TRBV7-9 and TRBJ1-4; 9 bases fit TRBD1. CDR3 length: 16 amino acids. Germline V gives CDR1 SEHNR, CDR2 FQNEAQ (reference sequence). Trimming took 5 bases from V and 1 from J; bases not matched to a gene: 5.